This TCR beta chain appears in the sequencing data of a study of T-cell reconstitution after alpha-beta-depleted transplantation in children. CDR1 is ENHRY and CDR2 is SYGVKD in the germline V gene. V lost 0 bases, J lost 0 bases, and 9 bases lay in between. The CDR3 loop spans 16 amino acids. This clonotype appeared many times. Unique molecular identifiers were incorporated during preparation of the TCRbeta library. TCRdb re-called the PCR reads with MiXCR, one entry per CDR3 protein. The profile shows some 390,000 distinct CDR3 sequences, roughly 20% of them singletons. The chain uses TRBV10-3 and TRBJ2-1; D is unresolved. This sequence was found in a human donor who donated a stem cell graft to a child with acute myeloid leukemia. The sequencing used PBMCs from the stem cell graft donor, collected from the stem cell graft. The CDR3 DNA reads TGTGCCATCAGTGAGTCGGTCGTCAGCTCCTACAATGAGCAGTTCTTC. Amino acid sequence: CAISESVVSSYNEQFF.